The source of this T cell receptor beta chain is a study of shared clonotypes between healthy human individuals. CDR1 and CDR2 (germline): SGHNT, YENEEA. The CDR3 is 11 amino acids. Trimming removed 6 bases from V and 6 bases from J, with 9 bases in between. Those who donated, Caucasian adults without exception, all lived in Nashville, Tennessee. The assay was immunoSEQ multiplex PCR, and TCRdb's table has in-frame clones only and misses some. The sample shows roughly 220,000 clones, 65% of them seen only once. The sequenced sample consisted of memory CD4+ T cells sorted from blood. As to subset: CD45RA-negative fraction. The chain combines TRBV11-3 with TRBJ2-7, with a weak D call TRBD1 (6 bases). The receptor comes from a man aged 30 to 39 in good health. DNA of the CDR3: TGTGCCAGCAGGGGACAAGTCGAGCAGTACTTC. It specifies CASRGQVEQYF.